This TCR beta chain was sequenced during a study of shared clonotypes between healthy human individuals. Study-level information: Per donor, CD8 memory used one plate, CD8 naive used two, CD4 memory used three and CD4 naive used three.

The V end was cut by 4 bases, the J end by 0 bases, with 15 bases between. The CDR3 runs to 17 residues. CDR1 and CDR2 (germline): SGHTA, FQGNSA. Sorted-subset replicate PCR reactions contained 200 ng DNA, corresponding to approximately 30,000 T cell genomes. Assay used: immunoSEQ multiplex PCR; TCRdb lists only in-frame clones, some missing. Among 2 million to 2.5 million clones listed, over 85% were seen once. Memory CD4+ cells were the fraction left after CD45RA+ naive selection. The sample was naive CD4+ T cells from PBMCs. Described subset: CD45RA+ positively selected. This receptor was taken from a young man in good health. Some clones in this sample may be carry-over from other donors' samples. The chain carries TRBV7-2 and TRBJ2-2; tentatively, D is TRBD2 (6 bases). CDR3 in DNA: TGTGCCAGCAGCTCAAAACTCGCGGGACCGAACACCGGGGAGCTGTTTTTT. Residues: CASSSKLAGPNTGELFF.